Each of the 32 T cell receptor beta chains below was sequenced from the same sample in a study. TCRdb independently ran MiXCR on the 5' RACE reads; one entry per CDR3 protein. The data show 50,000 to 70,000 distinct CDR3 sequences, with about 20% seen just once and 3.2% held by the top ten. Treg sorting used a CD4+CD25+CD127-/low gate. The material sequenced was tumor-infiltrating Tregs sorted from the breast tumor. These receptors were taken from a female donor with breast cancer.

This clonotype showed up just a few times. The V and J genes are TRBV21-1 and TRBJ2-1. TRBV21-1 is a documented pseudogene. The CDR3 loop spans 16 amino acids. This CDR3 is CASSKECCGRYNEQFF. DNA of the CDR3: TGTGCCAGCAGCAAAGAATGCTGTGGCAGGTACAATGAGCAGTTCTTC.

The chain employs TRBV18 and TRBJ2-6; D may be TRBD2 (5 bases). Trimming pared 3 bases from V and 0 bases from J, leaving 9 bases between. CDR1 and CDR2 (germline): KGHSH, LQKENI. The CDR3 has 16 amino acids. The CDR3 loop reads CASSPSGSSGANVLTF. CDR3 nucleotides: TGTGCCAGCTCACCTTCGGGGAGCTCTGGGGCCAACGTCCTGACTTTC.

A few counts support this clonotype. In DNA form, the CDR3 reads TGTGCCAGCGCTCAGGGGGCACGAGGCGGGGAGCTGTTTTTT. Protein sequence: CASAQGARGGELFF. The chain employs TRBV7-3 and TRBJ2-2; 8 bases align to TRBD1. The V and J ends lost 8 bases and 7 bases, in that order; junction bases with no gene match: 9. Per the germline V gene, CDR1 is SGHTA and CDR2 is FQGTGA. The CDR3 spans 14 residues.

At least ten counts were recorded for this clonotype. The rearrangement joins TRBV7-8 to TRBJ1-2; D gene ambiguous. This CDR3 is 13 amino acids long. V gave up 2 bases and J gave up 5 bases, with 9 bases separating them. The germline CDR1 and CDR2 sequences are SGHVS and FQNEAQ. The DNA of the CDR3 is TGTGCCAGCAGCTTATCGAGTGCATATGGCTACACCTTC. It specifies CASSLSSAYGYTF.

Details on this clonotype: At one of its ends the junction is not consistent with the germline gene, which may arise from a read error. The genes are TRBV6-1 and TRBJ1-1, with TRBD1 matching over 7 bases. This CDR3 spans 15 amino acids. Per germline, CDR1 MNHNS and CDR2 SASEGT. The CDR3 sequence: CASSKQGLVNTEALF. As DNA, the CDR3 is TGTGCCAGCAGTAAACAGGGGTTAGTGAACACTGAAGCTCTCTTT.

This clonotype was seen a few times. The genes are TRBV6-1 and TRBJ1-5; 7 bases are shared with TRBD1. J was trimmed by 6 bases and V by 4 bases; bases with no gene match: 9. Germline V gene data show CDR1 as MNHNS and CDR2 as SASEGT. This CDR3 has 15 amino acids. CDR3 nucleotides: TGTGCCAGCAGTGCACGACAGGGTCGGTTTCAGCCCCAGCATTTT. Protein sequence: CASSARQGRFQPQHF.

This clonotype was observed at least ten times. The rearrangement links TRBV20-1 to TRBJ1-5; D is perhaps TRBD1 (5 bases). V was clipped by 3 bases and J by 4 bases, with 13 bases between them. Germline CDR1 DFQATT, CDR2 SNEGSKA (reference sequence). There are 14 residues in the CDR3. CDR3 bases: TGCAGTGCTAGGGACGGGGCTAAAAATCAGCCCCAGCATTTT. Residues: CSARDGAKNQPQHF.

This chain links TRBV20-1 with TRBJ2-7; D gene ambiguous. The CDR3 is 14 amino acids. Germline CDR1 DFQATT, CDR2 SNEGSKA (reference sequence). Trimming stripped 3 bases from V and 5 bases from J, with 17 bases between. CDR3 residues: CSASRAQSIDEQYF. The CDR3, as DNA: TGCAGTGCTAGTAGGGCCCAGAGCATCGACGAGCAGTACTTC.

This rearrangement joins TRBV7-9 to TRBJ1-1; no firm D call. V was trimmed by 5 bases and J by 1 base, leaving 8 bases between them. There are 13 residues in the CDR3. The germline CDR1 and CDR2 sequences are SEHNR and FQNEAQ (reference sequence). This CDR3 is CASSERTNTEAFF. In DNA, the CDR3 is TGTGCCAGCAGCGAACGCACGAACACTGAAGCTTTCTTT.

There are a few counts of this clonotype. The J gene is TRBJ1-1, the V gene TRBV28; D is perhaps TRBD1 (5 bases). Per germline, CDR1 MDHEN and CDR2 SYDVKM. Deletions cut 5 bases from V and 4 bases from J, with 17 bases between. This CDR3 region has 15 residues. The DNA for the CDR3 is TGTGCCAGCAGTGTTCAAAGGGGCAGAGGCACTGAAGCTTTCTTT. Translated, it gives CASSVQRGRGTEAFF. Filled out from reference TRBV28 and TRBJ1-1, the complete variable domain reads DVKVTQSSRYLVKRTGEKVFLECVQDMDHENMFWYRQDPGLGLRLIYFSYDVKMKEKGDIPEGYSVSREKKERFSLILESASTNQTSMYLCASSVQRGRGTEAFFGQGTRLTVV.

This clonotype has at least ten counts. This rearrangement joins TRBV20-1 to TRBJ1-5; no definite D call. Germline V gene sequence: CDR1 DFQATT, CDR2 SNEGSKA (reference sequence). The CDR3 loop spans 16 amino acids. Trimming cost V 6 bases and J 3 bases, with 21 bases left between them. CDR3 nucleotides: TGCAGTGCCGTTACGGACGGACCGGCCTCCAATCAGCCCCAGCATTTT. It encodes CSAVTDGPASNQPQHF.

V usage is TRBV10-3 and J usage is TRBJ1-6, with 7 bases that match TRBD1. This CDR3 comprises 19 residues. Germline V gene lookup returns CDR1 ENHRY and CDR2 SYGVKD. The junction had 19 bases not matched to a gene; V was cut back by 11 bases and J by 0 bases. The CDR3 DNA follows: TGTGCCCCCGAAGGGGGCAGGAGAAGTGGGAGCTCCTATAATTCACCCCTCCACTTT. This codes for CAPEGGRRSGSSYNSPLHF.

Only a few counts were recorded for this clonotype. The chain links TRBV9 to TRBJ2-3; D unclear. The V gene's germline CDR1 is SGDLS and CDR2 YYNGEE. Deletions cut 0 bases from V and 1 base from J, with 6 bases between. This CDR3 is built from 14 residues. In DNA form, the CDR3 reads TGTGCCAGCAGCGTAGTGACGGGCACAGATACGCAGTATTTT. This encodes CASSVVTGTDTQYF.

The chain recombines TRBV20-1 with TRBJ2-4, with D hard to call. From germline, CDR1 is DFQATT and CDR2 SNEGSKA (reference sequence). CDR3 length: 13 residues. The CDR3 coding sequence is TGCAGCTCCCTAAAGGACGCCAAAAACATTCAGTACTTC. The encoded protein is CSSLKDAKNIQYF.

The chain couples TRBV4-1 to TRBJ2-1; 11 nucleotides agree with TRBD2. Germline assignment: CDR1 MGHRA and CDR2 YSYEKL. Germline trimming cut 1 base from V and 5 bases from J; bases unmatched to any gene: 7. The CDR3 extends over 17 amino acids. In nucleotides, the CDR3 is TGCGCCAGCAGCCAAGGGCGACTAGCGGGATATCACAATGAGCAGTTCTTC. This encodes CASSQGRLAGYHNEQFF.

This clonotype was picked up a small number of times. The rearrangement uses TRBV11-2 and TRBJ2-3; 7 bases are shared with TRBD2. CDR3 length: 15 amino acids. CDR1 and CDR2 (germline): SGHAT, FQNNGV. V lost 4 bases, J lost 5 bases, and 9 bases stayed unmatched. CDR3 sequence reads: CASSSSGTGGDTQYF. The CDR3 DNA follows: TGTGCCAGCAGCTCTTCGGGGACGGGAGGAGATACGCAGTATTTT.

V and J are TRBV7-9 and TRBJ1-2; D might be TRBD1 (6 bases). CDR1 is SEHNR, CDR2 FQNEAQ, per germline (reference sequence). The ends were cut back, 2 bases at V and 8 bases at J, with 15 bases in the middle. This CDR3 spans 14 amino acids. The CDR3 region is CASSLSQGALGYTF. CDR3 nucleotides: TGTGCCAGCAGCTTATCACAGGGAGCACTGGGCTACACCTTC.

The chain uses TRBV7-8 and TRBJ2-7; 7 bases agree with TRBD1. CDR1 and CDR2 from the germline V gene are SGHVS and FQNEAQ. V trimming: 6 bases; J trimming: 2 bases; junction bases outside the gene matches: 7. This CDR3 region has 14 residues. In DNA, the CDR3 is TGTGCCAGCAGGCCCCGGGACAGACCCTACGAGCAGTACTTC. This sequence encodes CASRPRDRPYEQYF.

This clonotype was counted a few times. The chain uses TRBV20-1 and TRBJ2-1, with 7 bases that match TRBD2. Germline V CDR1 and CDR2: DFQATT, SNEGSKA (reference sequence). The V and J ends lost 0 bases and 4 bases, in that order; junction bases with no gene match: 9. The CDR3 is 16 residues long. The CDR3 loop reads CSARETSAALYNEQFF. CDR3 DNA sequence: TGCAGTGCTAGAGAAACTAGCGCAGCCCTTTACAATGAGCAGTTCTTC.

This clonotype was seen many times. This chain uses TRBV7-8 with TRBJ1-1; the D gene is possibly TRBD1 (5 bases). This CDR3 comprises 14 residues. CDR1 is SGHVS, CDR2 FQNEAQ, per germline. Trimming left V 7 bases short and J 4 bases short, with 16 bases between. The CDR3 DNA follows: TGTGCCAGCACCCCCGTTGTTGGGGCCACTGAAGCTTTCTTT. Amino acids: CASTPVVGATEAFF. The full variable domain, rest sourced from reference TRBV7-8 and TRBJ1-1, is GAGVSQSPRYKVAKRGQDVALRCDPISGHVSLFWYQQALGQGPEFLTYFQNEAQLDKSGLPSDRFFAERPEGSVSTLKIQRTQQEDSAVYLCASTPVVGATEAFFGQGTRLTVV.

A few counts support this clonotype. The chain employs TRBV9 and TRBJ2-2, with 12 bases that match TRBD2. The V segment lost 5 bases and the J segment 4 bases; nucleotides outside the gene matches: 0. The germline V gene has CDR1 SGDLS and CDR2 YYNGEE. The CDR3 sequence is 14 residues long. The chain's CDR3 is CASRLAGGTGELFF. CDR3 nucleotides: TGTGCCAGCAGACTAGCGGGAGGCACCGGGGAGCTGTTTTTT.

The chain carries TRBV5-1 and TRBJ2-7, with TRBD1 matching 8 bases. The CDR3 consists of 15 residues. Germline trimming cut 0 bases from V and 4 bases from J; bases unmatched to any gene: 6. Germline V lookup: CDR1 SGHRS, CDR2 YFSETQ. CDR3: CASSLEGQALYEQYF. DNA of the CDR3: TGCGCCAGCAGCTTGGAGGGACAGGCTCTGTACGAGCAGTACTTC.

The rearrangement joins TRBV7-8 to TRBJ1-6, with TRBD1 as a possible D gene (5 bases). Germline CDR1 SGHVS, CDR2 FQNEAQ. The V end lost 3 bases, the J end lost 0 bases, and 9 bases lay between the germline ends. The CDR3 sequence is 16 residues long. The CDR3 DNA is TGTGCCAGCAGCTTGGACACGAGCTCCTATAATTCACCCCTCCACTTT. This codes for CASSLDTSSYNSPLHF. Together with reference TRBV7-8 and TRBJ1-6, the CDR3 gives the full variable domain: GAGVSQSPRYKVAKRGQDVALRCDPISGHVSLFWYQQALGQGPEFLTYFQNEAQLDKSGLPSDRFFAERPEGSVSTLKIQRTQQEDSAVYLCASSLDTSSYNSPLHFGNGTRLTVT.

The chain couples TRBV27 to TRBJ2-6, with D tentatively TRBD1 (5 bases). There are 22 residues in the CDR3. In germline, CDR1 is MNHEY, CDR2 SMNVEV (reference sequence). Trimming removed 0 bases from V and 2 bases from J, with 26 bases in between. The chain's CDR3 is CASSLSQFRTCPGMAGANVLTF. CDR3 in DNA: TGTGCCAGCAGTTTATCGCAATTCCGGACATGTCCTGGAATGGCTGGGGCCAACGTCCTGACTTTC.

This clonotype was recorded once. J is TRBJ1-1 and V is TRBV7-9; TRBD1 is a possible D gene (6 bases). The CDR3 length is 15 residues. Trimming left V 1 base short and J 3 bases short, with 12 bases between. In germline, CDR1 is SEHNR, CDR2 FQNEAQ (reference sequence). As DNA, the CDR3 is TGTGCCAGCAGCTTAGGGGGACATCGGGACACTGAAGCTTTCTTT. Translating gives CASSLGGHRDTEAFF.

The CDR3 DNA follows: TGCAGTGCCGGGGGGGCGGGTAACACTGAAGCTTTCTTT. Amino acid sequence: CSAGGAGNTEAFF. The chain combines TRBV20-1 with TRBJ1-1, with D possibly TRBD1 on 6 matching bases. Germline assignment: CDR1 DFQATT and CDR2 SNEGSKA (reference sequence). The CDR3 extends over 13 amino acids. The V end lost 6 bases, the J end lost 2 bases, and 13 bases lay between the germline ends.

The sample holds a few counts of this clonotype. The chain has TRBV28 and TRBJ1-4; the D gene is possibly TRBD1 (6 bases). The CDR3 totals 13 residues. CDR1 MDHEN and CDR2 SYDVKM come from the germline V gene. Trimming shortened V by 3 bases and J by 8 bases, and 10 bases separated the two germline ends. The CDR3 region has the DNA TGTGCCAGCAGTTTGGGGGGCGAAGAAAAACTGTTTTTT. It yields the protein CASSLGGEEKLFF.

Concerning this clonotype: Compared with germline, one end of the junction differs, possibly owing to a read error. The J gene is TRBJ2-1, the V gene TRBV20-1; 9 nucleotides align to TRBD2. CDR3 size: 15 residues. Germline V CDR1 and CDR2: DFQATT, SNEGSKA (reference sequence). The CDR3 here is CSASYPLAGGNQQFF. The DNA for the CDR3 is TGCAGTGCTAGTTACCCACTAGCGGGCGGCAATCAGCAGTTCTTC.

The CDR3 spells CASSQPSRDSRKEQYF. The DNA of the CDR3 is TGCGCCAGCAGCCAGCCTAGTCGGGACAGTCGCAAGGAGCAGTACTTC. The V call is TRBV4-1, the J call TRBJ2-7, with 7 bases that match TRBD1. The CDR3 covers 16 residues. Germline trimming cut 3 bases from V and 7 bases from J; bases unmatched to any gene: 15. The V gene's germline CDR1 is MGHRA and CDR2 YSYEKL.

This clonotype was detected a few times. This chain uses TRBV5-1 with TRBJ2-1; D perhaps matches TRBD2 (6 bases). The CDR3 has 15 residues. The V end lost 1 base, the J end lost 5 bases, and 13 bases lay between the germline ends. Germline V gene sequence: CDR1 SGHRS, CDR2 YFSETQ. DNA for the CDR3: TGCGCCAGCAGCTTGACGGCTAGCGTTAACAATGAGCAGTTCTTC. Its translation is CASSLTASVNNEQFF.

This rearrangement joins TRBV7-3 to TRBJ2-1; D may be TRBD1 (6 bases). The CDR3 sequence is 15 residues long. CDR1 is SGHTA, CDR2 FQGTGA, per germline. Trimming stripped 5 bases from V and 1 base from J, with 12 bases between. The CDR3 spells CASSPLGASYNEQFF. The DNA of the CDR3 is TGTGCCAGCAGCCCCTTGGGGGCGTCCTACAATGAGCAGTTCTTC.

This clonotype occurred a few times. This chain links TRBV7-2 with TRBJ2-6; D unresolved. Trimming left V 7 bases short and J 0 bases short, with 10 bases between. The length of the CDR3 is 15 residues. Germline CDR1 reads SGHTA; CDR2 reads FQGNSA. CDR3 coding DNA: TGTGCCAGCACTCAACCTCTCTCTGGGGCCAACGTCCTGACTTTC. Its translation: CASTQPLSGANVLTF.